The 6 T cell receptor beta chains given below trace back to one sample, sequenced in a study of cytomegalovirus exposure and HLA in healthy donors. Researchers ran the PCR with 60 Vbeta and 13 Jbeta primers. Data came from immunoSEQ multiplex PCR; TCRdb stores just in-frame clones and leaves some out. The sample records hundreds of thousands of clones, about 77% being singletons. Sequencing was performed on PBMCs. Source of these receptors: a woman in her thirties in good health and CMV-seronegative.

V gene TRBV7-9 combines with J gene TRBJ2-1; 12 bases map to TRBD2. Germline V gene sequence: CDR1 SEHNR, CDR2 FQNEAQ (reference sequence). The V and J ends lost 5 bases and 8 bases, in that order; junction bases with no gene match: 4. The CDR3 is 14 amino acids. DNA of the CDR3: TGTGCCAGCAGCCCTAGCGGGGGGGCCGATGAGCAGTTCTTC. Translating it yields CASSPSGGADEQFF.

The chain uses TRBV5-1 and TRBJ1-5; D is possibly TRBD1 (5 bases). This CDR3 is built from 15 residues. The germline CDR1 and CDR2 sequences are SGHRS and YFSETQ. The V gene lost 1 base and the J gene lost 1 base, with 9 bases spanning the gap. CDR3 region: CASSLLGVSNQPQHF. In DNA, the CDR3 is TGCGCCAGCAGCTTGTTAGGGGTGAGCAATCAGCCCCAGCATTTT.

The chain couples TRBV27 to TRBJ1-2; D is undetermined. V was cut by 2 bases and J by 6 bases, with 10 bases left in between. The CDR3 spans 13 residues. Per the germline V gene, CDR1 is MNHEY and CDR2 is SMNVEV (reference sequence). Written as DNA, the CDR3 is TGTGCCAGCAGTTTAGGCGGAGCTGATGGCTACACCTTC. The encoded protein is CASSLGGADGYTF.

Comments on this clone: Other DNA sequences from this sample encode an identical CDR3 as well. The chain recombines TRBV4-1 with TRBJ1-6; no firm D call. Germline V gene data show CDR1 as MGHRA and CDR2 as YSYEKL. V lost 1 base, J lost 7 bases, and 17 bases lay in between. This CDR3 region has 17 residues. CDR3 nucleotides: TGCGCCAGCAGCCAAGTAAGTGGAGGTGTGGAAAATTCACCCCTCCACTTT. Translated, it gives CASSQVSGGVENSPLHF.

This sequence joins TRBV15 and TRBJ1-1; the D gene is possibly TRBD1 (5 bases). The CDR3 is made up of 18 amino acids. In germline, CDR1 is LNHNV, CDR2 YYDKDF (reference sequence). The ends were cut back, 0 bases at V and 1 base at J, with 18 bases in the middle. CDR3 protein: CATSRDIFGKGKNTEAFF. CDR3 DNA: TGTGCCACCAGCAGAGATATTTTTGGGAAGGGGAAGAACACTGAAGCTTTCTTT. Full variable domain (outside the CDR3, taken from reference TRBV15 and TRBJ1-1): DAMVIQNPRYQVTQFGKPVTLSCSQTLNHNVMYWYQQKSSQAPKLLFHYYDKDFNNEADTPDNFQSRRPNTSFCFLDIRSPGLGDTAMYLCATSRDIFGKGKNTEAFFGQGTRLTVV.

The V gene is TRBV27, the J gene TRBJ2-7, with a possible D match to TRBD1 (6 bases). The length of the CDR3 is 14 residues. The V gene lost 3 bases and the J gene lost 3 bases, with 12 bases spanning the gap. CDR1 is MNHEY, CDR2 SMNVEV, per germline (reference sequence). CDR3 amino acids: CASSFTGTNYEQYF. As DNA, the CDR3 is TGTGCCAGCAGTTTCACCGGGACAAACTACGAGCAGTACTTC.